The 7 T cell receptor beta chains in this list originate from one sample, sequenced in a study of blood T cell repertoires in COVID-19. TCRdb's copy holds only in-frame clones and misses some; the assay was immunoSEQ multiplex PCR. Seen here are hundreds of thousands of clones, 65% to 85% observed once, and the top ten hold about 1.3%. The sample taken for sequencing was peripheral blood. The receptors originated from a woman aged 25 to 45 with COVID-19, enrolled during active disease.

V is TRBV6-2 or TRBV6-3 and J is TRBJ2-5; D call uncertain. The CDR3 consists of 12 residues. Trimming left V 6 bases short and J 5 bases short, with 10 bases between. The germline CDR1 and CDR2 sequences are MNHEY and SVGEGT. The CDR3 region is CASSSLEETQYF. CDR3 DNA sequence: TGTGCCAGCAGCTCCCTTGAGGAGACCCAGTACTTC.

The gene calls are TRBV5-1 and TRBJ1-1, with D possibly being TRBD1 (5 bases). V was trimmed by 3 bases and J by 1 base, leaving 13 bases between them. CDR3 length equals 15 residues. Germline values: CDR1 SGHRS, CDR2 YFSETQ. The DNA for the CDR3 is TGCGCCAGCAGCTCCCTACAGGTGTCGAACACTGAAGCTTTCTTT. Its translation is CASSSLQVSNTEAFF.

The chain has TRBV14 and TRBJ1-3; 8 bases align to TRBD1. This CDR3 is 20 amino acids long. CDR1 and CDR2 (germline): SGHDN, FVKESK. Losses at the gene ends were 0 bases for V and 1 base for J; bases not matched to a gene: 14. The CDR3 DNA is TGTGCCAGCAGCCAAGATCTGGATTATAACAGGGGGGTTTCTGGAAACACCATATATTTT. This encodes CASSQDLDYNRGVSGNTIYF.

This CDR3 reads CASSPTTGTAVGGELFF. In nucleotides, the CDR3 is TGTGCCAGCAGCCCAACCACCGGGACAGCCGTCGGCGGGGAGCTGTTTTTT. V and J are TRBV7-2 and TRBJ2-2; 7 bases fit TRBD1. The ends lost 5 bases at V and 7 bases at J; junction bases unmatched: 16. The germline CDR1 and CDR2 sequences are SGHTA and FQGNSA. This CDR3 is 17 amino acids long.

The V and J genes are TRBV5-5 and TRBJ1-1; 10 nucleotides match TRBD1. Trimming removed 4 bases from V and 0 bases from J; junction bases left unmatched: 9. Germline V lookup: CDR1 SGHKS, CDR2 YYEKEE (reference sequence). The CDR3 has 17 residues. This CDR3 is CASSLRGQGGMNTEAFF. CDR3 nucleotide sequence: TGTGCCAGCAGCCTAAGAGGACAGGGGGGAATGAACACTGAAGCTTTCTTT. The full variable domain, in which reference TRBV5-5 and TRBJ1-1 provide the parts outside the CDR3, is DAGVTQSPTHLIKTRGQQVTLRCSPISGHKSVSWYQQVLGQGPQFIFQYYEKEERGRGNFPDRFSARQFPNYSSELNVNALLLGDSALYLCASSLRGQGGMNTEAFFGQGTRLTVV.

V gene TRBV7-9 combines with J gene TRBJ2-2; D possibly corresponds to TRBD1 (8 bases). The CDR3 sequence is 15 residues long. Germline lookup yields CDR1 SEHNR and CDR2 FQNEAQ (reference sequence). Trimming shortened V by 8 bases and J by 0 bases, and 13 bases separated the two germline ends. For the CDR3, the DNA is TGTGCCAGCGGACAGGGACTAACGAACACCGGGGAGCTGTTTTTT. Its protein is CASGQGLTNTGELFF.

Comments on this clone: This specimen includes other DNA sequences encoding the same CDR3. This chain uses TRBV10-3 with TRBJ2-7; no clear D gene. The germline CDR1 and CDR2 sequences are ENHRY and SYGVKD. This CDR3 contains 14 residues. Trimming shortened V by 0 bases and J by 0 bases, and 6 bases separated the two germline ends. CDR3 amino acids: CAISESGSSYEQYF. CDR3 sequence (DNA): TGTGCCATCAGTGAGTCGGGCAGCTCCTACGAGCAGTACTTC.